These 25 T cell receptor beta chains share one sample of origin, sequenced in a study of early T cells in non-severe SARS-CoV-2 infection (dated by TCRdb to the early 2020s). The library relied on 5' RACE. Sequencing took place on a NextSeq 500. TCRdb reworked the public reads: Q25 trimming with fastp, MiXCR clone assembly, productive beta chains retained. Here each entry gathers all rows of one CDR3 protein and keeps the most common genes and DNA. In this sample the table shows about 60,000 distinct CDR3 sequences, around 5.2% of which occur a single time. Of the sample, roughly 7% falls within the top ten clones. The specimen sequenced was whole blood. Receptors were obtained from an adult who was a healthcare worker with PCR-confirmed SARS-CoV-2 infection or an uninfected control (not recorded which).

At least ten counts were recorded for this clonotype. The V call is TRBV6-4, the J call TRBJ2-3; D perhaps matches TRBD2 (6 bases). The CDR3 runs to 14 residues. Deletions cut 4 bases from V and 2 bases from J, with 10 bases between. From germline, CDR1 is MRHNA and CDR2 SNTAGT. The CDR3: CASSVGGSTDTQYF. CDR3 nucleotides: TGTGCCAGCAGTGTTGGGGGGTCCACAGATACGCAGTATTTT.

This clonotype was counted many times. The chain is built from TRBV9 and TRBJ2-1; D ambiguous. The CDR3 runs 15 residues. V was cut by 0 bases and J by 6 bases, with 13 bases left in between. Germline V gives CDR1 SGDLS, CDR2 YYNGEE. The CDR3 region has the DNA TGTGCCAGCAGCGTAGAAAGTAATTCCCGCAATGAGCAGTTCTTC. Its translation is CASSVESNSRNEQFF. The entire variable domain, with the rest obtained from reference TRBV9 and TRBJ2-1, is as follows: DSGVTQTPKHLITATGQRVTLRCSPRSGDLSVYWYQQSLDQGLQFLIQYYNGEERAKGNILERFSAQQFPDLHSELNLSSLELGDSALYFCASSVESNSRNEQFFGPGTRLTVL.

This clonotype has ten or more counts. V usage is TRBV24-1 and J usage is TRBJ2-1, with a weak D call TRBD2 (6 bases). The germline V and J ends were trimmed by 3 bases and 8 bases, with 16 bases remaining between them. This CDR3 region has 15 residues. Looked up from germline, CDR1 is KGHDR and CDR2 is SFDVKD. The CDR3 sequence: CATSDAGRSGYEQFF. CDR3 nucleotides: TGTGCCACCAGTGATGCAGGGAGGAGTGGATATGAGCAGTTCTTC.

This clonotype was counted at least ten times. The V call is TRBV9, the J call TRBJ2-3, with D hard to call. The V and J ends lost 4 bases and 0 bases respectively, with 9 bases between them. CDR1 and CDR2 from the germline V gene are SGDLS and YYNGEE. This CDR3 has 14 residues. CDR3 bases: TGTGCCAGCAGCCCTCGACCTAGCACAGATACGCAGTATTTT. Encoded protein: CASSPRPSTDTQYF.

This clonotype was seen ten or more times. The chain combines TRBV29-1 with TRBJ1-2; unclear D gene. Germline CDR1 and CDR2: SQVTM and ANQGSEA. The CDR3 length is 10 residues. V lost 3 bases to trimming and J lost 6 bases, with 5 bases between them. The CDR3 DNA is TGCAGCGTTGATATCGATGGCTACACCTTC. Translated, it gives CSVDIDGYTF.

CDR3 DNA: TGTGCCAGCAGCGTACAGGTCGACACCGGGGAGCTGTTTTTT. It translates to CASSVQVDTGELFF. The chain employs TRBV9 and TRBJ2-2; D remains ambiguous. Trimming left V 1 base short and J 3 bases short, with 7 bases between. Germline CDR1 is SGDLS and CDR2 is YYNGEE. The length of the CDR3 is 14 residues. Variable domain in full (rest from reference TRBV9 and TRBJ2-2): DSGVTQTPKHLITATGQRVTLRCSPRSGDLSVYWYQQSLDQGLQFLIQYYNGEERAKGNILERFSAQQFPDLHSELNLSSLELGDSALYFCASSVQVDTGELFFGEGSRLTVL.

This clonotype was observed many times. The chain uses TRBV6-2 or TRBV6-3 and TRBJ1-1; a possible D gene is TRBD1 (6 bases). The V end lost 2 bases, the J end lost 4 bases, and 11 bases lay between the germline ends. Per germline, CDR1 MNHEY and CDR2 SVGEGT. The CDR3 spans 14 residues. The CDR3 region has the DNA TGTGCCAGCAGTTACAGGGGGGGAGGCACTGAAGCTTTCTTT. This codes for CASSYRGGGTEAFF.

This clonotype was picked up many times. This rearrangement joins TRBV7-8 to TRBJ2-1; possible D gene TRBD2, 6 bases. The V gene's germline CDR1 is SGHVS and CDR2 FQNEAQ. This CDR3 is 11 amino acids long. The V end was cut by 4 bases, the J end by 11 bases, with 9 bases between. This CDR3 reads CASSSREKQFF. CDR3 DNA sequence: TGTGCCAGCAGCTCCCGGGAGAAGCAGTTCTTC.

The chain links TRBV20-1 to TRBJ2-7; D gene ambiguous. CDR3 length equals 13 residues. Trimming removed 5 bases from V and 3 bases from J, with 14 bases in between. Germline values: CDR1 DFQATT, CDR2 SNEGSKA (reference sequence). CDR3 nucleotide sequence: TGCAGTGCTCCGGGTCCCGCCGACTACGAGCAGTACTTC. Its protein is CSAPGPADYEQYF.

Many counts were recorded for this clonotype. This rearrangement joins TRBV6-4 to TRBJ2-7; D possibly corresponds to TRBD1 (6 bases). This CDR3 has 15 amino acids. With 3 bases removed from V and 1 base from J, the gap between germline ends came to 13 bases. Looked up from germline, CDR1 is MRHNA and CDR2 is SNTAGT. The DNA of the CDR3 is TGTGCCAGCAGTGAATTTCTAGGACAGTCCTACGAGCAGTACTTC. Translated, it gives CASSEFLGQSYEQYF.

There are many counts of this clonotype. The chain employs TRBV6-5 and TRBJ2-7, with unresolved D. Trimming left V 2 bases short and J 3 bases short, with 8 bases between. CDR3 length equals 13 residues. Germline CDR1 MNHEY, CDR2 SVGAGI. The CDR3 sequence: CASSYPGDYEQYF. Written as DNA, the CDR3 is TGTGCCAGCAGTTACCCGGGTGACTACGAGCAGTACTTC.

There are many counts of this clonotype. The chain employs TRBV7-9 and TRBJ1-1; D ambiguous. Trimming took off 5 bases at V and 4 bases at J, with 5 bases between the two ends. CDR3 length: 11 amino acids. Germline assignment: CDR1 SEHNR and CDR2 FQNEAQ (reference sequence). The CDR3 spells CASSQSTEAFF. The CDR3 DNA sequence: TGTGCCAGCAGCCAGAGCACTGAAGCTTTCTTT.

This clonotype was detected a few times. Here the CDR3 DNA reads TGTGCCATCAGTGTCGGACAGGGTTCCGAGCAGTACTTC. It codes for CAISVGQGSEQYF. The chain combines TRBV10-3 with TRBJ2-7, with TRBD1 identical over 8 bases. The V and J ends lost 4 bases and 6 bases, in that order; junction bases with no gene match: 5. Germline CDR1 is ENHRY and CDR2 is SYGVKD. This CDR3 spans 13 amino acids.

V usage is TRBV5-1 and J usage is TRBJ2-1; 10 positions match TRBD2. The CDR3 contains 15 residues. V lost 2 bases, J lost 5 bases, and 4 bases stayed unmatched. Germline V gene data show CDR1 as SGHRS and CDR2 as YFSETQ. The CDR3 sequence: CASSFWLAGDNEQFF. CDR3 bases: TGCGCCAGCAGCTTCTGGCTAGCGGGAGACAATGAGCAGTTCTTC.

The rearrangement links TRBV6-2 or TRBV6-3 to TRBJ2-5; D remains ambiguous. Germline values: CDR1 MNHEY, CDR2 SVGEGT. Trimming shortened V by 1 base and J by 2 bases, and 8 bases separated the two germline ends. The CDR3 totals 14 residues. The CDR3 bases are TGTGCCAGCAGTTACTATGGCAATCAAGAGACCCAGTACTTC. Protein: CASSYYGNQETQYF.

The chain combines TRBV11-2 with TRBJ2-3; D ambiguous. CDR1 is SGHAT and CDR2 is FQNNGV in the germline V gene. The V and J ends lost 4 bases and 4 bases respectively, with 15 bases between them. CDR3 length: 15 amino acids. In nucleotides, the CDR3 is TGTGCCAGCAGCTCCCGCCGGCGGCAGGCAGATACGCAGTATTTT. Protein sequence: CASSSRRRQADTQYF.

This clonotype was picked up many times. The rearrangement joins TRBV7-6 to TRBJ2-1; D is ambiguous. Trimming pared 5 bases from V and 2 bases from J, leaving 16 bases between. The CDR3 runs 16 residues. Germline V CDR1 and CDR2: SGHVS, FNYEAQ. CDR3 sequence reads: CASSPVPGTTYNEQFF. The CDR3 DNA reads as TGTGCCAGCAGCCCCGTGCCTGGTACCACCTACAATGAGCAGTTCTTC. Combining the CDR3 with reference TRBV7-6 and TRBJ2-1 gives the whole variable domain GAGVSQSPRYKVTKRGQDVALRCDPISGHVSLYWYRQALGQGPEFLTYFNYEAQQDKSGLPNDRFSAERPEGSISTLTIQRTEQRDSAMYRCASSPVPGTTYNEQFFGPGTRLTVL.

This clonotype showed up many times. This chain links TRBV4-2 with TRBJ2-7, with 12 bases lining up with TRBD1. The germline CDR1 and CDR2 sequences are LGHNA and YNFKEQ. The CDR3 has 16 residues. The ends lost 3 bases at V and 5 bases at J; junction bases unmatched: 8. The CDR3: CASSQEAGTGGDEQYF. The CDR3 DNA follows: TGTGCCAGCAGCCAGGAGGCCGGGACAGGGGGCGACGAGCAGTACTTC.

This clonotype occurred a few times. The V gene is TRBV6-5, the J gene TRBJ2-7, with D maybe TRBD2 (6 bases). This CDR3 has 14 amino acids. Trimming removed 10 bases from V and 1 base from J, with 17 bases in between. From germline, CDR1 is MNHEY and CDR2 SVGAGI. CDR3 coding DNA: TGTGCCACCTCCCGAACCGGGACTTCCTACGAGCAGTACTTC. Amino acid sequence: CATSRTGTSYEQYF.

This clonotype was seen at least ten times. This chain joins TRBV29-1 and TRBJ2-1; a weak D match, TRBD1 (6 bases). The CDR3 has 16 amino acids. Germline assignment: CDR1 SQVTM and CDR2 ANQGSEA. Trimming pared 7 bases from V and 0 bases from J, leaving 19 bases between. CDR3 sequence (DNA): TGCAGCGCCGGAAGGGGGACGCTTAGCTCCTACAATGAGCAGTTCTTC. This gives the protein CSAGRGTLSSYNEQFF.

This clonotype was seen a few times. CDR3 coding DNA: TGTGCCAGCAGTCCGGGGACTAGCGTTAGCACAGATACGCAGTATTTT. Translated: CASSPGTSVSTDTQYF. The chain joins TRBV12-3 or TRBV12-4 to TRBJ2-3, with TRBD2 matching 10 bases. J lost 0 bases, V lost 5 bases, and 5 bases had no gene match. The CDR3 is made up of 16 amino acids.

This clonotype appeared many times. The chain is built from TRBV27 and TRBJ2-7; the match to TRBD2 covers 7 bases. After removal of 6 bases from V and 3 bases from J, the junction contained 8 bases not matched to a gene. The germline V gene has CDR1 MNHEY and CDR2 SMNVEV (reference sequence). The CDR3 is 14 residues long. The CDR3 DNA reads as TGTGCCAGCAGCCCGACTAGCCACCGCTACGAGCAGTACTTC. Its translation is CASSPTSHRYEQYF.

There are a few counts of this clonotype. The CDR3 bases are TGTGCCAGCAGTTACGGACAGGGGAACTATGGCTACACCTTC. It yields the protein CASSYGQGNYGYTF. This chain joins TRBV6-6 and TRBJ1-2, with 9 bases aligning to TRBD1. The CDR3 is 14 residues long. The germline V gene has CDR1 MNHNY and CDR2 SVGAGI (reference sequence). The V segment lost 2 bases and the J segment 2 bases; nucleotides outside the gene matches: 0.

There are many counts of this clonotype. J is TRBJ1-2 and V is TRBV30; possibly TRBD1 for D (5 bases). The CDR3 covers 15 residues. Germline V gives CDR1 GTSNPN, CDR2 SVGIG (reference sequence). Trimming shortened V by 4 bases and J by 0 bases, and 15 bases separated the two germline ends. The CDR3: CAWTSRDRTNYGYTF. The CDR3 DNA reads TGTGCCTGGACCAGCCGGGACCGAACTAACTATGGCTACACCTTC.

The CDR3 DNA is TGTGCCAGCAGCTCCCTAGCACCATTCTCCTACAATGAGCAGTTCTTC. Its translation: CASSSLAPFSYNEQFF. The chain employs TRBV5-6 and TRBJ2-1; maybe TRBD2 (5 bases). The CDR3 covers 16 residues. Trimming left V 3 bases short and J 0 bases short, with 13 bases between. The germline V gene encodes CDR1 SGHDT and CDR2 YYEEEE. Based on the CDR3 plus reference TRBV5-6 and TRBJ2-1, the full variable domain is DAGVTQSPTHLIKTRGQQVTLRCSPKSGHDTVSWYQQALGQGPQFIFQYYEEEERQRGNFPDRFSGHQFPNYSSELNVNALLLGDSALYLCASSSLAPFSYNEQFFGPGTRLTVL.